Listed below are T cell receptor beta chains from one sample, sequenced in a study of T cell responses to AZD1222 COVID-19 vaccine. Sequencing was performed with immunoSEQ multiplex PCR; in TCRdb, only in-frame clones are kept and a portion is missing. The sample contains about 120,000 clones, about 90% of which appear only once. The source was peripheral blood, collected 28 days after the second AZD1222 dose. The receptors shown here come from an adult who received the AZD1222 COVID-19 vaccine. The CDR3 runs from the conserved cysteine through the conserved F or W. Each record gives: clone size, J gene, V gene, D gene, CDR3 protein, CDR3 DNA. A D gene is named only where the DNA matches it firmly. A clone size is listed for some rows: how often the clone was seen (once, few, many), or a class if it is expanded.

abundance: NA; j_gene: TRBJ1-5; v_gene: TRBV4-3; d_gene: NA; CDR3aa: CASSQGLTSNQPQHF; CDR3nt: TGCGCCAGCAGCCAAGGTCTTACTTCCAATCAGCCCCAGCATTTT
abundance: NA; j_gene: TRBJ1-1; v_gene: TRBV5-4; d_gene: NA; CDR3aa: CASSWVPGGEAFF; CDR3nt: TGTGCCAGCAGCTGGGTCCCCGGCGGTGAAGCTTTCTTT
abundance: NA; j_gene: TRBJ1-5; v_gene: TRBV6-1; d_gene: NA; CDR3aa: CASSAQGRVGDQPQHF; CDR3nt: TGTGCCAGCAGTGCCCAGGGAAGGGTCGGCGATCAGCCCCAGCATTTT
abundance: few; j_gene: TRBJ1-1; v_gene: TRBV6-1; d_gene: NA; CDR3aa: CASSDPGTVNTEAFF; CDR3nt: TGTGCCAGCAGTGACCCCGGGACGGTGAACACTGAAGCTTTCTTT
abundance: NA; j_gene: TRBJ1-1; v_gene: TRBV28; d_gene: NA; CDR3aa: CASSLRDTEAFF; CDR3nt: TGTGCCAGCAGTTTACGGGACACTGAAGCTTTCTTT
abundance: NA; j_gene: TRBJ1-4; v_gene: TRBV24-1; d_gene: TRBD1; CDR3aa: CATSAGDRGNEKLFF; CDR3nt: TGTGCCACCAGTGCCGGGGACAGGGGTAATGAAAAACTGTTTTTT
abundance: NA; j_gene: TRBJ2-2; v_gene: TRBV6-2/TRBV6-3; d_gene: NA; CDR3aa: CASSYGGPTGELFF; CDR3nt: TGTGCCAGCAGTTATGGGGGTCCCACCGGGGAGCTGTTTTTT
abundance: NA; j_gene: TRBJ1-3; v_gene: TRBV7-2; d_gene: TRBD1; CDR3aa: CASSLSGGNGNTIYF; CDR3nt: TGTGCCAGCAGCTTGTCAGGGGGAAATGGAAACACCATATATTTT
abundance: once; j_gene: TRBJ2-3; v_gene: TRBV9; d_gene: NA; CDR3aa: CASSLPRSGTDTQYF; CDR3nt: TGTGCCAGCAGCCTACCCCGTAGTGGCACAGATACGCAGTATTTT
abundance: NA; j_gene: TRBJ1-2; v_gene: TRBV6-5; d_gene: NA; CDR3aa: CASSYQDTGRSYTF; CDR3nt: TGTGCCAGCAGTTACCAAGACACTGGACGTAGCTACACCTTC
abundance: NA; j_gene: TRBJ1-5; v_gene: TRBV18; d_gene: NA; CDR3aa: CASSPDSNQPQHF; CDR3nt: TGTGCCAGCTCACCAGATAGCAATCAGCCCCAGCATTTT
abundance: NA; j_gene: TRBJ1-5; v_gene: TRBV30; d_gene: NA; CDR3aa: CAWRIPGHPHQPQHF; CDR3nt: TGTGCCTGGAGAATCCCCGGGCATCCCCATCAGCCCCAGCATTTT
abundance: NA; j_gene: TRBJ1-1; v_gene: TRBV28; d_gene: TRBD1; CDR3aa: CASSSPGRGTENTEAFF; CDR3nt: TGTGCCAGCAGTTCCCCAGGCCGGGGGACAGAGAACACTGAAGCTTTCTTT
abundance: NA; j_gene: TRBJ1-2; v_gene: TRBV4-1; d_gene: NA; CDR3aa: CASSQVNRGNGYTF; CDR3nt: TGCGCCAGCAGCCAAGTTAACAGAGGGAATGGCTACACCTTC
abundance: NA; j_gene: TRBJ1-1; v_gene: TRBV10-3; d_gene: NA; CDR3aa: CAISENGVVTEAFF; CDR3nt: TGTGCCATCAGTGAGAACGGGGTGGTCACTGAAGCTTTCTTT
abundance: NA; j_gene: TRBJ2-7; v_gene: TRBV7-3; d_gene: NA; CDR3aa: CASSLWQGHEQYF; CDR3nt: TGTGCCAGCAGCTTGTGGCAGGGCCACGAGCAGTACTTC
abundance: NA; j_gene: TRBJ2-7; v_gene: TRBV19; d_gene: NA; CDR3aa: CASSIGVSEQYF; CDR3nt: TGTGCCAGTAGTATCGGTGTGTCTGAGCAGTACTTC
abundance: NA; j_gene: TRBJ1-1; v_gene: TRBV4-3; d_gene: NA; CDR3aa: CASSQVPGGHTEAFF; CDR3nt: TGCGCCAGCAGCCAAGTCCCGGGAGGGCACACTGAAGCTTTCTTT